One and the same sample provided the 2 T cell receptor beta chains below, sequenced in a study of metastatic and nonmetastatic thyroid tumors. Prior to thyroid surgery, none of the patients had received any treatment. TCRdb re-called the PCR reads through MiXCR. The table lists roughly 27,000 clones, 10% to 15% of them singletons, with 4% to 6% in the top ten. Sequencing was performed on blood. These receptor sequences come from a female donor with papillary thyroid cancer or a benign thyroid nodule (not recorded which). Some clones in this sample may be carry-over from other donors' samples.

This clone came up many times. The rearrangement links TRBV5-1 to TRBJ2-1, with 9 positions matching TRBD1. There are 17 residues in the CDR3. Unmatched junction bases numbered 10, after V lost 0 bases and J lost 6 bases. Germline CDR1 reads SGHRS; CDR2 reads YFSETQ. The chain's CDR3 is CASSLVAGTGRGNEQFF. In DNA form, the CDR3 reads TGCGCCAGCAGCTTGGTGGCCGGGACAGGGAGAGGCAATGAGCAGTTCTTC.

In this sample, this clone turned up many times. The gene calls are TRBV7-9 and TRBJ1-4, with D unclear. The ends were cut back, 0 bases at V and 5 bases at J, with 7 bases in the middle. The CDR3 has 14 amino acids. Germline V gene lookup returns CDR1 SEHNR and CDR2 FQNEAQ (reference sequence). Here the CDR3 DNA reads TGTGCCAGCAGCTTAGCGGGCCAGAATGAAAAACTGTTTTTT. Protein: CASSLAGQNEKLFF.